The T cell receptor (beta chain) under discussion was sequenced for a study of CD8 T cells in Susac syndrome. RNA totalling roughly 0.5 to 1 ug underwent reverse transcription with random hexamers. TCRdb re-called the immunoSEQ multiplex PCR reads with MiXCR, one entry per CDR3 protein. Among 110,000 or so distinct CDR3 sequences, 85% to 95% were seen once, and the ten largest hold about 0.096%. Study outcomes and limitations: A relatively small number of individuals underwent TCR sequencing and HLA analysis.

Turning to this clonotype: What it recognizes is unknown.

The germline CDR1 and CDR2 sequences are SGHTA and FQGNSA. The V and J ends lost 5 bases and 2 bases, in that order; junction bases with no gene match: 7. The CDR3 covers 16 residues. J is TRBJ1-5 and V is TRBV7-2; 9 nucleotides align to TRBD1. Sequencing was carried out using CD4+ T cells from PBMCs. The clonotype was recovered from a human donor with multiple sclerosis. The chain's CDR3 is CASSRRGQGGNQPQHF. DNA of the CDR3: TGTGCCAGCAGCCGCCGGGGACAGGGTGGCAATCAGCCCCAGCATTTT.